This T cell receptor (delta chain) was identified during a study of gamma-delta chains in newborns, infants, children. About the research overall: Polyclonal expansion of innate γδ T cells after birth follows microbial exposure.

This clone was found a few times. This CDR3 is built from 13 residues. The germline V and J ends were trimmed by 1 base and 2 bases, with 5 bases remaining between them. In germline, CDR1 is TSWWSYY, CDR2 QGS. TCRdb re-called the reads through CATT. The sample consists of around 11,000 delta-chain clones, roughly 8.5% of them appearing once. The sample was blood. V gene TRDV1 combines with J gene TRDJ1; D not resolved. This clonotype was sampled from a child who was a newborn, infant or young child, either healthy, febrile or measles-vaccinated (not recorded which). CDR3 loop: CALGERMTDKLIF. CDR3 sequence (DNA): TGTGCTCTTGGGGAACGGATGACCGATAAACTCATCTTT.